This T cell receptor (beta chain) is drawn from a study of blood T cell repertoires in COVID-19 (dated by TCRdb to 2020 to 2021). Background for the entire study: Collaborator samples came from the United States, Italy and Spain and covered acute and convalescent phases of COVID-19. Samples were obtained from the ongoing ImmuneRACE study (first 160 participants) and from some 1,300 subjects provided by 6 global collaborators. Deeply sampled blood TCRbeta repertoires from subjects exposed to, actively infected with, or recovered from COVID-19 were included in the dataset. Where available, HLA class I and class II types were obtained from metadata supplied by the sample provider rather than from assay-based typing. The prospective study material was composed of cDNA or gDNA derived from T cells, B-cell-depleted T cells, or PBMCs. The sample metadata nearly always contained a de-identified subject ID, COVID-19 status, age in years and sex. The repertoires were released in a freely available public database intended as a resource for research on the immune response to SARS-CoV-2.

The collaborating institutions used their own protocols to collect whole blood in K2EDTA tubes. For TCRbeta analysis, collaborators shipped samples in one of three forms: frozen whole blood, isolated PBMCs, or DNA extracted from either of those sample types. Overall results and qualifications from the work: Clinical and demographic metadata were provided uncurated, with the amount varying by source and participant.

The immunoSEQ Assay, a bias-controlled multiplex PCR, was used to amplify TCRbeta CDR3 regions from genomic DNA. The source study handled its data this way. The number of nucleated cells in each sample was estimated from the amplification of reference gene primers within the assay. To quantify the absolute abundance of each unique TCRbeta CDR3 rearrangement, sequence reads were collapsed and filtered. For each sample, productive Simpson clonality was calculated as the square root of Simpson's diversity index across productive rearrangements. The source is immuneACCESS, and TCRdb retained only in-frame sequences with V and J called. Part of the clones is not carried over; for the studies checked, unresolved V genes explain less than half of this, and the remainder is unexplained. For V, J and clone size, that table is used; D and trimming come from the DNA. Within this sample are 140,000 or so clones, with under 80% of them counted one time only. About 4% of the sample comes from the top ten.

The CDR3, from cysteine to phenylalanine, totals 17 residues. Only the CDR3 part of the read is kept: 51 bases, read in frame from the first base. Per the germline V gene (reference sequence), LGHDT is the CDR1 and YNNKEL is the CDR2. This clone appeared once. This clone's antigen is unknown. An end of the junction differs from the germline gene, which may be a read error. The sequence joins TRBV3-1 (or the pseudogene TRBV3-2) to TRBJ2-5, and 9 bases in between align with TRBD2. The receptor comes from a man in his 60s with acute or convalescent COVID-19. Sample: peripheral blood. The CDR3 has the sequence CASSQDLLAGPRESQYF. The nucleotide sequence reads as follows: TGTGCCAGCAGCCAAGATCTTCTAGCGGGGCCAAGAGAGTCCCAGTACTTC.